This T cell receptor beta chain was identified during a study of patients and donors after allogeneic stem cell transplantation (dated by TCRdb to 2019 to 2021). On this clonotype itself: Its antigen remains undetermined. No quality values exist for individual bases; no much larger clone is one base distant.

The CDR3 contains 15 residues, cysteine and phenylalanine counted. The kept DNA is CDR3 alone, 45 bases in frame from the first base. The germline V gene (reference sequence) provides CDR1 MNHEY and CDR2 SMNVEV. The junction shows trimming of 5 bases on V and 1 base on J, plus 13 bases between the germline ends. Libraries were constructed by RT-PCR. The sequencer listed for this sample is NextSeq 550. TCRdb applied fastp at Q25 and MiXCR to the public reads, then kept only in-frame beta chains. Identical CDR3 protein sequences are pooled into one entry, listed with their most common genes and DNA. The sample table lists around 150,000 distinct CDR3 sequences, over 35% of them with a count of one. About 50% of the sample is taken by the ten largest.

The chain was built from TRBV27 and TRBJ2-3, with the D gene possibly TRBD1 or TRBD2, each one fitting 7 bases. The TCR comes from a human donor who was either an allogeneic HSCT recipient or a stem cell or donor lymphocyte infusion donor (not recorded which). It is not recorded whose cells these are; they may come from a transplant donor. What was sequenced was blood, either unsorted or a sorted T cell fraction (not recorded which). CDR3 sequence: CASSQGGARTDTQYF. The nucleotide sequence is given as TGTGCCAGCAGTCAGGGGGGGGCCCGCACAGATACGCAGTATTTT.